The 24 T cell receptor beta chains given below trace back to one sample, sequenced in a study of T-cell reconstitution after alpha-beta-depleted transplantation in children. Unique molecular identifiers were used to barcode this TCRbeta library. A single record per CDR3 protein comes from TCRdb applying MiXCR to the PCR reads. The sample has roughly 500,000 distinct CDR3 sequences, 15% to 20% seen once. Sequenced here: PBMCs from the stem cell graft donor, sampled from the stem cell graft. These receptors were collected from a human donor who donated a stem cell graft to a child with acute lymphoblastic leukemia.

This rearrangement joins TRBV12-3 or TRBV12-4 to TRBJ2-1; the match to TRBD2 covers 10 bases. The CDR3 contains 18 residues. The ends lost 6 bases at V and 0 bases at J; junction bases unmatched: 11. This CDR3 reads CASSPSPGLAASYNEQFF. The CDR3 DNA reads TGTGCCAGCAGCCCTTCTCCAGGACTAGCGGCCTCCTACAATGAGCAGTTCTTC.

This clonotype has only a few counts. The rearrangement links TRBV4-2 to TRBJ2-5, with a weak D call TRBD2 (6 bases). This CDR3 region has 17 residues. The ends were cut back, 3 bases at V and 4 bases at J, with 21 bases in the middle. Germline V gene data show CDR1 as LGHNA and CDR2 as YNFKEQ. The CDR3 sequence is CASSQGVPAGFGETQYF. The CDR3 coding sequence is TGTGCCAGCAGCCAGGGGGTACCAGCGGGTTTCGGAGAGACCCAGTACTTC.

This clonotype came up a few times. The chain couples TRBV7-8 to TRBJ2-1, with 7 bases fitting TRBD2. The CDR3 has 18 residues. V lost 0 bases and J lost 0; bases outside the gene matches: 8. Germline CDR1 reads SGHVS; CDR2 reads FQNEAQ. As DNA, the CDR3 is TGTGCCAGCAGCTTAGCGGGGGTAGCGGGCAGCTCCTACAATGAGCAGTTCTTC. Its protein product is CASSLAGVAGSSYNEQFF.

This chain links TRBV7-9 with TRBJ2-5; perhaps TRBD2 as D (6 bases). In germline, CDR1 is SEHNR, CDR2 FQNEAQ (reference sequence). CDR3 size: 15 residues. With 6 bases removed from V and 4 bases from J, the gap between germline ends came to 18 bases. As DNA, the CDR3 is TGTGCCAGCAGTCCGAGTATGGCGGGACTAGAGACCCAGTACTTC. Translating gives CASSPSMAGLETQYF.

CDR3 sequence: CASGRMTSTDTQYF. In DNA, the CDR3 is TGCGCCAGCGGCCGAATGACTAGCACAGATACGCAGTATTTT. This chain links TRBV5-1 with TRBJ2-3; D is uncertain. V was shortened by 7 bases and J by 0 bases, with 12 bases between the two germline ends. The CDR3 is 14 amino acids. CDR1 is SGHRS and CDR2 is YFSETQ in the germline V gene.

A few counts support this clonotype. The chain uses TRBV10-1 and TRBJ2-3; 8 bases are shared with TRBD2. CDR3 length equals 16 residues. Germline trimming cut 3 bases from V and 0 bases from J; bases unmatched to any gene: 5. CDR1 is WNHNN and CDR2 is SYGVQD in the germline V gene (reference sequence). The chain's CDR3 is CASSDFGTSSTDTQYF. DNA of the CDR3: TGCGCCAGCAGTGATTTTGGGACTAGTAGCACAGATACGCAGTATTTT.

This clonotype appeared a few times. The chain couples TRBV6-5 to TRBJ1-2; a weak D match, TRBD1 (5 bases). V gave up 4 bases and J gave up 8 bases, with 14 bases separating them. CDR3 size: 13 residues. Germline CDR1 and CDR2: MNHEY and SVGAGI. CDR3 sequence: CASSFSFGGGYTF. The CDR3, as DNA: TGTGCCAGCAGTTTCTCCTTCGGGGGGGGCTACACCTTC.

At least ten counts were recorded for this clonotype. The CDR3 protein is CASSTSSTDTQYF. CDR3 coding DNA: TGTGCCAGCAGTACCTCCAGCACAGATACGCAGTATTTT. This sequence joins TRBV27 and TRBJ2-3; D not certain. V lost 5 bases, J lost 0 bases, and 6 bases lay in between. This CDR3 contains 13 residues. Germline loops: CDR1 MNHEY, CDR2 SMNVEV (reference sequence).

This chain uses TRBV7-9 with TRBJ2-2, with 13 bases that match TRBD2. Trimming took 8 bases from V and 2 from J; bases not matched to a gene: 2. This CDR3 contains 15 residues. The germline CDR1 and CDR2 sequences are SEHNR and FQNEAQ (reference sequence). CDR3 DNA: TGTGCCAGCCGGACTAGCGGGAGCAACACCGGGGAGCTGTTTTTT. This codes for CASRTSGSNTGELFF.

CDR3 region: CSVGAGYYTGELFF. The CDR3 nucleotides read TGCAGCGTTGGTGCGGGGTACTACACCGGGGAGCTGTTTTTT. The chain recombines TRBV29-1 with TRBJ2-2, with a tentative D call TRBD2 (6 bases). Per germline, CDR1 SQVTM and CDR2 ANQGSEA. The CDR3 totals 14 residues. V lost 4 bases to trimming and J lost 3 bases, with 12 bases between them.

The V and J genes are TRBV12-3 or TRBV12-4 and TRBJ2-3; 7 bases fit TRBD2. J was trimmed by 2 bases and V by 3 bases; bases with no gene match: 5. CDR3 size: 15 residues. The CDR3 coding sequence is TGTGCCAGCAGTTTCGCTAGCGGACCCACAGATACGCAGTATTTT. Amino acids: CASSFASGPTDTQYF.

V gene TRBV5-1 combines with J gene TRBJ1-3; D not resolved. The V end lost 0 bases, the J end lost 6 bases, and 16 bases lay between the germline ends. CDR1 and CDR2 (germline): SGHRS, YFSETQ. The CDR3 has 16 residues. Here the CDR3 reads CASSLESNQLQNTIYF. The CDR3 DNA is TGCGCCAGCAGCTTGGAGTCCAACCAACTTCAAAACACCATATATTTT.

This clonotype was seen more than once but under ten times. V and J are TRBV12-3 or TRBV12-4 and TRBJ2-7; no clear D. This CDR3 is 15 amino acids long. Trimming took 2 bases from V and 1 from J, leaving 12 bases between them. The CDR3 DNA sequence: TGTGCCAGCAGTTTAACGGCGGATCCTTCCTACGAGCAGTACTTC. Translated, it gives CASSLTADPSYEQYF.

This clonotype was seen once. The rearrangement links TRBV20-1 to TRBJ2-7, with TRBD2 matching 8 bases. The CDR3 runs to 15 residues. Germline CDR1 DFQATT, CDR2 SNEGSKA (reference sequence). The J segment lost 1 base and the V segment lost 7 bases, leaving 12 bases of the junction unmatched. The chain's CDR3 is CSVLARAGVSYEQYF. CDR3 DNA: TGCAGTGTTTTAGCCCGAGCGGGAGTGTCCTACGAGCAGTACTTC.

This clonotype was detected a few times. This chain uses TRBV20-1 with TRBJ1-3; possibly TRBD1 for D (6 bases). Germline V gene data show CDR1 as DFQATT and CDR2 as SNEGSKA (reference sequence). This CDR3 is built from 17 residues. V gave up 1 base and J gave up 4 bases, with 20 bases separating them. CDR3 DNA: TGCAGTGCTAGAGTTTTGACAGGCCCACGTCCGGGAAACACCATATATTTT. This codes for CSARVLTGPRPGNTIYF.

This clonotype was picked up many times. The chain is built from TRBV6-5 and TRBJ2-7, with D tentatively TRBD2 (5 bases). V was pared by 7 bases and J by 0 bases, with 10 bases between. Germline V gene sequence: CDR1 MNHEY, CDR2 SVGAGI. This CDR3 is 13 amino acids long. The CDR3 DNA is TGTGCCAGCACGGTTAGCGCCTCCTACGAGCAGTACTTC. It is translated as CASTVSASYEQYF.

The chain couples TRBV18 to TRBJ2-5; 9 positions agree with TRBD1. Germline CDR1 KGHSH, CDR2 LQKENI. The CDR3 consists of 17 residues. V shed 6 bases, J shed 4 bases, and the junction held 15 bases outside the gene matches. The CDR3 reads CASSFLVGTGIRETQYF. DNA of the CDR3: TGTGCCAGCTCCTTCCTTGTTGGGACAGGGATTCGAGAGACCCAGTACTTC.

V is TRBV4-2 and J is TRBJ2-7; 13 nucleotides align to TRBD2. Germline-derived CDR1 and CDR2 are LGHNA and YNFKEQ. V dropped 3 bases and J dropped 2; count of bases not matched to a gene: 7. The CDR3 has 17 residues. The CDR3 nucleotides are TGTGCCAGCAGCCATAGGGCTGGGACTAGCGGGGCCTACGAGCAGTACTTC. The encoded protein is CASSHRAGTSGAYEQYF.

V usage is TRBV7-2 and J usage is TRBJ1-4; no firm D call. CDR1 is SGHTA and CDR2 is FQGNSA in the germline V gene. The CDR3 extends over 15 amino acids. V dropped 4 bases and J dropped 2 bases, with 11 bases sitting between them. CDR3 residues: CASSSLPGTNEKLFF. The DNA of the CDR3 is TGTGCCAGCAGCTCCCTCCCCGGGACTAATGAAAAACTGTTTTTT.

V gene TRBV27 combines with J gene TRBJ2-1; the D is unclear. The germline V gene encodes CDR1 MNHEY and CDR2 SMNVEV (reference sequence). The V end was cut by 3 bases, the J end by 5 bases, with 17 bases between. The CDR3 is 16 residues long. CDR3 sequence: CASSFIVGVADNEQFF. In DNA, the CDR3 is TGTGCCAGCAGTTTTATTGTGGGTGTAGCCGACAATGAGCAGTTCTTC.

The chain has TRBV5-1 and TRBJ1-3, with TRBD1 identical over 8 bases. V lost 0 bases to trimming and J lost 5 bases; unmatched junction nucleotides: 1. The CDR3 consists of 14 residues. CDR1 and CDR2 from the germline V gene are SGHRS and YFSETQ. The CDR3 DNA is TGCGCCAGCAGCTTGGGGACAGGGAGAAACACCATATATTTT. Amino acids: CASSLGTGRNTIYF.

This chain links TRBV12-3 or TRBV12-4 with TRBJ2-5; D is possibly TRBD1 (6 bases). CDR3 size: 15 residues. Trimming stripped 6 bases from V and 5 bases from J, with 19 bases between. Written as DNA, the CDR3 is TGTGCCAGCAGCCGGTGGGACAAGCGTGAGGAGACCCAGTACTTC. Translation gives CASSRWDKREETQYF.

V and J are TRBV7-9 and TRBJ1-2; 9 positions agree with TRBD1. CDR1 and CDR2 (germline): SEHNR, FQNEAQ (reference sequence). The CDR3 length is 13 residues. Germline trimming cut 4 bases from V and 8 bases from J; bases unmatched to any gene: 5. The CDR3 bases are TGTGCCAGCAGCTCCGGGACAGGGCAAGGCTACACCTTC. It is translated as CASSSGTGQGYTF.

The chain is built from TRBV5-1 and TRBJ2-2; the match to TRBD2 covers 11 bases. V shed 4 bases, J shed 0 bases, and the junction held 2 bases outside the gene matches. This CDR3 has 16 amino acids. The germline V gene encodes CDR1 SGHRS and CDR2 YFSETQ. In DNA form, the CDR3 reads TGCGCCAGCAGCAAGACTAGCGGGGCGAACACCGGGGAGCTGTTTTTT. Translation gives CASSKTSGANTGELFF.